The 2 T cell receptor beta chains given below trace back to one sample, sequenced in a study of Graves' ophthalmopathy and Graves' hyperthyroidism. Amplifying from RNA transcripts, the study obtained TCR beta CDR3 regions. Second-round multiplex PCR came after a first-round RT-PCR that employed HTBI primers. TCRdb passed the multiplex PCR reads through MiXCR, listing each CDR3 protein once. The data show some 350,000 distinct CDR3 sequences, approximately 18% seen once. Sample: peripheral blood. All receptors come from an adult woman with stable Graves' hyperthyroidism.

This clonotype showed up many times. The chain joins TRBV12-3 or TRBV12-4 to TRBJ1-2, with a tentative D call TRBD1 (6 bases). This CDR3 is 16 amino acids long. V was cut by 3 bases and J by 7 bases, with 21 bases left in between. In DNA form, the CDR3 reads TGTGCCAGCAGTTTCGCCGGCCCACAGGGTTACGCTGGCTACACCTTC. As protein: CASSFAGPQGYAGYTF.

The CDR3 loop is CASTPRQITGELFF. The DNA of the CDR3 is TGTGCCAGCACCCCTCGACAGATCACCGGGGAGCTGTTTTTT. J is TRBJ2-2 and V is TRBV6-1, with D possibly TRBD1 on 5 matching bases. Germline V lookup: CDR1 MNHNS, CDR2 SASEGT. The CDR3 extends over 14 amino acids. V dropped 7 bases and J dropped 4 bases, with 13 bases sitting between them.